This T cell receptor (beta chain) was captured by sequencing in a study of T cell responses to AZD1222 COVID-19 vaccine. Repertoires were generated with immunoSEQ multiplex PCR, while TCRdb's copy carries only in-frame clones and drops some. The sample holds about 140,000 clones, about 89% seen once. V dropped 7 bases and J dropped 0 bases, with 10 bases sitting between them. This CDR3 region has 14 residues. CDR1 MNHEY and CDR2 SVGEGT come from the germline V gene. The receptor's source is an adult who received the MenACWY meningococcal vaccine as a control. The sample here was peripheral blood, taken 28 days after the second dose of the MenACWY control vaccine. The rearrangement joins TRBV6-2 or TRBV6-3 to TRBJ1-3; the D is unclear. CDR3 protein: CASTPLLSGNTIYF. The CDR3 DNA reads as TGTGCCAGCACCCCCCTTCTCTCTGGAAACACCATATATTTT.